A selection of T cell receptor beta chains follows, all from one sample in a study of beta chain features in type 1 diabetes. Profiled with immunoSEQ multiplex PCR; TCRdb holds only in-frame clones, not every one. Among about 620,000 clones, roughly 15% were seen once, and the ten largest hold approximately 0.099%. Material: naive CD4+ T cells from blood. Source of these receptors: a man aged 18-30 years in good health. The CDR3 runs from the conserved cysteine through the conserved F or W. The D gene is left open where the match is weak. Expanded clones are given a class, and other clones once, few, many or no size at all.

v_gene: TRBV18
d_gene: TRBD1
j_gene: TRBJ1-2
abundance: few
CDR3nt: TGTGCCAGCTCACCACCGACAGGGGGGTACTATGGCTACACCTTC
CDR3aa: CASSPPTGGYYGYTF

v_gene: TRBV9
d_gene: TRBD2
j_gene: TRBJ2-5
abundance: few
CDR3nt: TGTGCCAGCAGCGTATTGAGCGGGGGAAACCAAGAGACCCAGTACTTC
CDR3aa: CASSVLSGGNQETQYF

v_gene: TRBV4-3
d_gene: .
j_gene: TRBJ2-7
abundance: few
CDR3nt: TGCGCCAGCAGCCAAGCGCGGATGGGATCCTACGAGCAGTACTTC
CDR3aa: CASSQARMGSYEQYF

v_gene: TRBV4-3
d_gene: .
j_gene: TRBJ1-2
abundance: few
CDR3nt: TGCGCCAGCAGCCAAGAAGCCGGGCCGCTACACTATGGCTACACCTTC
CDR3aa: CASSQEAGPLHYGYTF

v_gene: TRBV7-2
d_gene: TRBD1
j_gene: TRBJ2-1
abundance: few
CDR3nt: TGTGCCAGCAGCTTAGTTCGGGGACAGAAGACGTTCTTC
CDR3aa: CASSLVRGQKTFF

v_gene: TRBV7-3
d_gene: .
j_gene: TRBJ1-6
abundance: few
CDR3nt: TGTGCCAGCAGCCCTAATTCTGGGGCCCAATCACCCCTCCACTTT
CDR3aa: CASSPNSGAQSPLHF

v_gene: TRBV28
d_gene: .
j_gene: TRBJ1-4
abundance: .
CDR3nt: TGTGCCAGCAGCCCCGGTTGGGAAAAACTGTTTTTT
CDR3aa: CASSPGWEKLFF

v_gene: TRBV30
d_gene: .
j_gene: TRBJ1-5
abundance: .
CDR3nt: TGTGCCTGGAGTGTAGCGGTGGGCAGGGTGCCCCAGCCCCAGCATTTT
CDR3aa: CAWSVAVGRVPQPQHF

v_gene: TRBV6-5
d_gene: TRBD1
j_gene: TRBJ2-1
abundance: few
CDR3nt: TGTGCCAGCAGTTACGGCCCGGGACAGTCGAACCAGTTCTTC
CDR3aa: CASSYGPGQSNQFF

v_gene: TRBV18
d_gene: .
j_gene: TRBJ1-4
abundance: few
CDR3nt: TGTGCCAGCTCCGGTGGCCGAAATGAAAAACTGTTTTTT
CDR3aa: CASSGGRNEKLFF

v_gene: TRBV28
d_gene: .
j_gene: TRBJ1-3
abundance: .
CDR3nt: TGTGCCAGCAGTTTCGGGGGGCCTGGAAACACCATATATTTT
CDR3aa: CASSFGGPGNTIYF

v_gene: TRBV5-4
d_gene: TRBD1
j_gene: TRBJ2-7
abundance: .
CDR3nt: TGTGCCAGCACCAGAGGACAGGGTGGGAACTACGAGCAGTACTTC
CDR3aa: CASTRGQGGNYEQYF

v_gene: TRBV5-4
d_gene: .
j_gene: TRBJ1-2
abundance: .
CDR3nt: TGTGCCAGCAGCTTAGAGGCTACCCTTAGGCCCACCTTC
CDR3aa: CASSLEATLRPTF

v_gene: TRBV7-2
d_gene: TRBD1
j_gene: TRBJ2-4
abundance: few
CDR3nt: TGTGCCAGCAGCCGGCCGGGACAGGGTGGCCGGCTTAACATTCAGTACTTC
CDR3aa: CASSRPGQGGRLNIQYF

v_gene: TRBV6-1
d_gene: .
j_gene: TRBJ2-7
abundance: few
CDR3nt: TGTGCCAGCAGTGAATCGAAATACTACGAGCAGTACTTC
CDR3aa: CASSESKYYEQYF

v_gene: TRBV9
d_gene: .
j_gene: TRBJ2-1
abundance: few
CDR3nt: TGTGCCAGCAGCGTAGAGAGTGGATCCTACAATGAGCAGTTCTTC
CDR3aa: CASSVESGSYNEQFF

v_gene: TRBV7-8
d_gene: .
j_gene: TRBJ2-6
abundance: .
CDR3nt: TGTGCCAGCAGCTTAGAGACTCGGAGGAGCTCTGGGGCCAACGTCCTGACTTTC
CDR3aa: CASSLETRRSSGANVLTF

v_gene: TRBV7-3
d_gene: .
j_gene: TRBJ2-3
abundance: few
CDR3nt: TGTGCCAGCAGCCAAGGTCTCGGGAACACAGATACGCAGTATTTT
CDR3aa: CASSQGLGNTDTQYF

v_gene: TRBV27
d_gene: TRBD1
j_gene: TRBJ1-1
abundance: once
CDR3nt: TGTGCCAGCAGTCCTCGACAGGGGTTAAGGCACGGCACTGAAGCTTTCTTT
CDR3aa: CASSPRQGLRHGTEAFF

v_gene: TRBV18
d_gene: TRBD1
j_gene: TRBJ1-1
abundance: .
CDR3nt: TGTGCCAGCTCACCGGAGGGACAGGGGGCTTTCTTT
CDR3aa: CASSPEGQGAFF

v_gene: TRBV9
d_gene: .
j_gene: TRBJ1-1
abundance: .
CDR3nt: TGTGCCAGCAGCGGCTCTACAGCCCCTGAAGCTTTCTTT
CDR3aa: CASSGSTAPEAFF

v_gene: TRBV28
d_gene: .
j_gene: TRBJ2-7
abundance: many
CDR3nt: TGTGCCACCACACAGGGTCGCGAGCAGTACTTC
CDR3aa: CATTQGREQYF

v_gene: TRBV15
d_gene: .
j_gene: TRBJ1-2
abundance: .
CDR3nt: TGTGCCACCAGCAGAGATCTAGGGAACGGCTACACCTTC
CDR3aa: CATSRDLGNGYTF

v_gene: TRBV4-3
d_gene: .
j_gene: TRBJ1-5
abundance: .
CDR3nt: TGCGCCAGCAGCCAAGAACGGAGAAGCAATCAGCCCCAGCATTTT
CDR3aa: CASSQERRSNQPQHF

v_gene: TRBV11-2
d_gene: TRBD1
j_gene: TRBJ1-5
abundance: .
CDR3nt: TGTGCCAGCAGCCCTGGACAGGGTGCGGTTCAGCCCCAGCATTTT
CDR3aa: CASSPGQGAVQPQHF

v_gene: TRBV10-3
d_gene: .
j_gene: TRBJ1-5
abundance: .
CDR3nt: TGTGCCATCAGCCGTTCGCAGGGCAATCAGCCCCAGCATTTT
CDR3aa: CAISRSQGNQPQHF

v_gene: TRBV9
d_gene: TRBD1
j_gene: TRBJ1-2
abundance: .
CDR3nt: TGTGCCAGCAGCGCGCAGTTGACAGGGTTTAAGTATGGCTACACCTTC
CDR3aa: CASSAQLTGFKYGYTF

v_gene: TRBV15
d_gene: .
j_gene: TRBJ1-5
abundance: .
CDR3nt: TGTGCCACCAGCAGGAGGGGCGGCGGTCAGCCCCAGCATTTT
CDR3aa: CATSRRGGGQPQHF

v_gene: TRBV11-1
d_gene: .
j_gene: TRBJ2-5
abundance: .
CDR3nt: TGTGCCAGCAGCTTATCAGAGGGCGGAGAGACCCAGTACTTC
CDR3aa: CASSLSEGGETQYF

v_gene: TRBV11-1
d_gene: .
j_gene: TRBJ1-1
abundance: few
CDR3nt: TGTGCCAGCAGCATCTCGGAGCGGCGGGCTTTCTTT
CDR3aa: CASSISERRAFF

v_gene: TRBV7-2
d_gene: TRBD1
j_gene: TRBJ2-7
abundance: .
CDR3nt: TGTGCCAGCAGCCCCTACGCTTCAGGGGGCGAGCAGTACTTC
CDR3aa: CASSPYASGGEQYF

v_gene: TRBV5-1
d_gene: TRBD1
j_gene: TRBJ2-6
abundance: .
CDR3nt: TGCGCCAGCAGCTTAACAGGGGGCCCTGGGGCCAACGTCCTGACTTTC
CDR3aa: CASSLTGGPGANVLTF

v_gene: TRBV7-2
d_gene: TRBD2
j_gene: TRBJ2-3
abundance: .
CDR3nt: TGTGCCAGCAGCTTAAGACTAGCGGGGGGTAGAGATACGCAGTATTTT
CDR3aa: CASSLRLAGGRDTQYF

v_gene: TRBV5-6
d_gene: .
j_gene: TRBJ2-3
abundance: .
CDR3nt: TGTGCCAGCAGCCCGGTCCCGGGCGAGGCAGATACGCAGTATTTT
CDR3aa: CASSPVPGEADTQYF

v_gene: TRBV5-4
d_gene: TRBD2
j_gene: TRBJ2-7
abundance: .
CDR3nt: TGTGCCAGCAGCCCCCCCTGGACTAGCGGGAGAAGGAACGAGCAGTACTTC
CDR3aa: CASSPPWTSGRRNEQYF

v_gene: TRBV29-1
d_gene: .
j_gene: TRBJ1-1
abundance: few
CDR3nt: TGCAGCGCCGCAAGGCTTTTGAACACTGAAGCTTTCTTT
CDR3aa: CSAARLLNTEAFF

v_gene: TRBV10-3
d_gene: .
j_gene: TRBJ2-6
abundance: many
CDR3nt: TGTGCCGCCGGGGCCAACGTCCTGACTTTC
CDR3aa: CAAGANVLTF

v_gene: TRBV7-9
d_gene: .
j_gene: TRBJ2-4
abundance: many
CDR3nt: TGTGCCAGCAGCTTGCCGTCGCTAACCAAAAACATTCAGTACTTC
CDR3aa: CASSLPSLTKNIQYF

v_gene: TRBV29-1
d_gene: .
j_gene: TRBJ2-7
abundance: .
CDR3nt: TGCAGCATCGTCCGGGACCGTGACTACGAGCAGTACTTC
CDR3aa: CSIVRDRDYEQYF

v_gene: TRBV27
d_gene: TRBD2
j_gene: TRBJ2-3
abundance: few
CDR3nt: TGTGCCAGCAGTAGACTAGCAAGCACAGATACGCAGTATTTT
CDR3aa: CASSRLASTDTQYF

v_gene: TRBV5-1
d_gene: .
j_gene: TRBJ2-3
abundance: .
CDR3nt: TGCGCCAGCAGCTTGGCCGTGGCCCAAGCAGCAGATACGCAGTATTTT
CDR3aa: CASSLAVAQAADTQYF

v_gene: TRBV9
d_gene: .
j_gene: TRBJ1-1
abundance: few
CDR3nt: TGTGCCAGCAGCGTAGTGCCCGGGGGAACTGAAGCTTTCTTT
CDR3aa: CASSVVPGGTEAFF

v_gene: TRBV4-2
d_gene: .
j_gene: TRBJ1-1
abundance: .
CDR3nt: TGTGCCAGCAGCCAAACGGATCCGACTGAAGCTTTCTTT
CDR3aa: CASSQTDPTEAFF

v_gene: TRBV9
d_gene: .
j_gene: TRBJ2-1
abundance: few
CDR3nt: TGTGCCAGCAGCGTAGAGTCGCCAGTCTACAATGAGCAGTTCTTC
CDR3aa: CASSVESPVYNEQFF

v_gene: TRBV29-1
d_gene: .
j_gene: TRBJ1-2
abundance: .
CDR3nt: TGCAGCGTTGAAATACGCTATGGCTACACCTTC
CDR3aa: CSVEIRYGYTF

v_gene: TRBV2
d_gene: .
j_gene: TRBJ1-5
abundance: few
CDR3nt: TGTGCCGGCAACAGGGAGGGGCAGCCCCAGCATTTT
CDR3aa: CAGNREGQPQHF

v_gene: TRBV5-1
d_gene: .
j_gene: TRBJ2-1
abundance: few
CDR3nt: TGCGCCAGCAGCTCCCGACTGTCCTCCTACAATGAGCAGTTCTTC
CDR3aa: CASSSRLSSYNEQFF

v_gene: TRBV29-1
d_gene: TRBD1
j_gene: TRBJ2-6
abundance: .
CDR3nt: TGCAGCGTTGAAGTCTTAGGGGGCACAGGGGCCAACGTCCTGACTTTC
CDR3aa: CSVEVLGGTGANVLTF

v_gene: TRBV9
d_gene: TRBD2
j_gene: TRBJ2-3
abundance: .
CDR3nt: TGTGCCAGCAGCGTTACTAGCGGGGGGGCAATAACAGATACGCAGTATTTT
CDR3aa: CASSVTSGGAITDTQYF

v_gene: TRBV19
d_gene: .
j_gene: TRBJ1-2
abundance: few
CDR3nt: TGTGCCAGCCTTACAACGGGGTTCGGCTACACCTTC
CDR3aa: CASLTTGFGYTF

v_gene: TRBV7-9
d_gene: TRBD1
j_gene: TRBJ2-5
abundance: .
CDR3nt: TGTGCCAGCAGCCTGGCCGGGACAGGGGGCCGACGGGCCCAGTACTTC
CDR3aa: CASSLAGTGGRRAQYF

v_gene: TRBV21-1
d_gene: .
j_gene: TRBJ2-7
abundance: few
CDR3nt: TGTGCCAGCAGCAATACCAAGGCAGGGCTTACCTACGAGCAGTACTTC
CDR3aa: CASSNTKAGLTYEQYF

v_gene: TRBV7-2
d_gene: TRBD1
j_gene: TRBJ1-2
abundance: .
CDR3nt: TGTGCCAGCAGCTGGGGACAGGGGAACTATGGCTACACCTTC
CDR3aa: CASSWGQGNYGYTF

v_gene: TRBV29-1
d_gene: .
j_gene: TRBJ2-3
abundance: few
CDR3nt: TGCAGCGTTGAAGGTGGAGGGCGCACAGATACGCAGTATTTT
CDR3aa: CSVEGGGRTDTQYF

v_gene: TRBV10-3
d_gene: TRBD2
j_gene: TRBJ2-1
abundance: few
CDR3nt: TGTGCCATCAAAAGCGGGGGGAAAGACAATGAGCAGTTCTTC
CDR3aa: CAIKSGGKDNEQFF

v_gene: TRBV9
d_gene: TRBD2
j_gene: TRBJ2-7
abundance: .
CDR3nt: TGTGCCAGCAGCGTAGGACTAGCGGGAAGCCCTCTCTACGAGCAGTACTTC
CDR3aa: CASSVGLAGSPLYEQYF

v_gene: TRBV28
d_gene: .
j_gene: TRBJ2-3
abundance: few
CDR3nt: TGTGCCAGCAGACTGGGCTCTAGGCTCGGCACAGATACGCAGTATTTT
CDR3aa: CASRLGSRLGTDTQYF

v_gene: TRBV19
d_gene: TRBD1
j_gene: TRBJ2-7
abundance: few
CDR3nt: TGTGCCAGTAGTAGGGACAGCGCCTACGAGCAGTACTTC
CDR3aa: CASSRDSAYEQYF

v_gene: TRBV7-2
d_gene: TRBD1
j_gene: TRBJ2-3
abundance: .
CDR3nt: TGTGCCAGCAGCCCACAGGGGGTAAGCACAGATACGCAGTATTTT
CDR3aa: CASSPQGVSTDTQYF

v_gene: TRBV7-9
d_gene: .
j_gene: TRBJ1-2
abundance: .
CDR3nt: TGTGCCAGCAGCTGGGACCGCTATGGCTACACCTTC
CDR3aa: CASSWDRYGYTF